The T cell receptor (beta chain) described here comes from a study of T-cell memory formation after mild COVID-19. In the study overall: TCR clusters mostly belonged to single donors.

This clonotype was seen only a few times. Its antigen remains unidentified. Losses at the gene ends were 1 base for V and 8 bases for J; bases not matched to a gene: 8. The CDR3 is 14 amino acids. Per germline, CDR1 SGHNT and CDR2 YYREEE (reference sequence). Amplification by 5'RACE using constant-segment primers produced TCR alpha and TCR beta cDNA libraries that carried sample barcodes and UMIs. A single record per CDR3 protein comes from TCRdb applying MiXCR to the 5' RACE reads. The sample has a few hundred thousand distinct CDR3 sequences, roughly a fifth seen once; the top ten hold 20% to 25%. Findings and limits, study-wide: In second-wave clones peaking day 37, SARS-CoV-2 specificity remained unconfirmed. The appearance of some responding clones in pre-infection memory suggested that cross-reactive memory joined.

This clonotype originated in a man younger than 30 who had mild COVID-19 (a few samples of this study predate the infection). Cell type and time point are not known. The specimen was PBMCs or a T cell subset sorted from them (not recorded which). The chain links TRBV5-4 to TRBJ1-2; 7 bases map to TRBD1. CDR3 sequence reads: CASSLKGSRGGYTF. DNA for the CDR3: TGTGCCAGCAGCTTGAAGGGCTCCAGGGGGGGCTACACCTTC. The full variable domain, rest sourced from reference TRBV5-4 and TRBJ1-2, is ETGVTQSPTHLIKTRGQQVTLRCSSQSGHNTVSWYQQALGQGPQFIFQYYREEENGRGNFPPRFSGLQFPNYSSELNVNALELDDSALYLCASSLKGSRGGYTFGSGTRLTVV.